What follows are 23 T cell receptor beta chains derived from one specimen sequenced in a study of T cell responses to AZD1222 COVID-19 vaccine. Measured with immunoSEQ multiplex PCR; TCRdb has only the in-frame clones, and not every one. The sample yields more than 150,000 clones, 80% to 95% seen once. The sequences come from peripheral blood, collected 28 days after the second AZD1222 dose. The receptors derive from an adult who received the AZD1222 COVID-19 vaccine.

The chain couples TRBV4-2 to TRBJ1-2, with D maybe TRBD1 (5 bases). This CDR3 comprises 13 residues. Per germline, CDR1 LGHNA and CDR2 YNFKEQ. Trimming left V 4 bases short and J 2 bases short, with 8 bases between. CDR3 DNA sequence: TGTGCCAGCAGCCGCGACAGAAACTATGGCTACACCTTC. This translates into CASSRDRNYGYTF.

The V call is TRBV11-2, the J call TRBJ2-5; 7 bases agree with TRBD1. V gave up 4 bases and J gave up 6 bases; unmatched junction bases: 14. CDR3 length: 16 residues. CDR1 is SGHAT and CDR2 is FQNNGV in the germline V gene. CDR3: CASSSAWDRDRKTQYF. The DNA of the CDR3 is TGTGCCAGCAGCTCCGCTTGGGATCGGGACAGAAAGACCCAGTACTTC.

CDR3 DNA: TGCGCCAGCAGCCTGCCAAGGGGACAGGGTGCAGGAAACACCATATATTTT. Translating gives CASSLPRGQGAGNTIYF. The chain is built from TRBV5-1 and TRBJ1-3, with TRBD1 identical over 9 bases. The V gene end was trimmed by 4 bases and the J gene end by 4 bases; junction bases not matched to a gene: 12. Germline lookup yields CDR1 SGHRS and CDR2 YFSETQ. The CDR3 is 17 residues long.

This sequence joins TRBV20-1 and TRBJ2-2; D remains ambiguous. Trimming cost V 5 bases and J 5 bases, with 6 bases left between them. The CDR3 totals 11 residues. The germline CDR1 and CDR2 sequences are DFQATT and SNEGSKA (reference sequence). This chain's CDR3 is CSAELTGELFF. As DNA, the CDR3 is TGCAGTGCTGAGCTAACCGGGGAGCTGTTTTTT.

This clone was detected only once. This rearrangement joins TRBV19 to TRBJ1-5; possibly TRBD1 for D (5 bases). Germline V gene sequence: CDR1 LNHDA, CDR2 SQIVND (reference sequence). V lost 8 bases and J 2 bases, leaving 19 bases between the germline ends. There are 16 residues in the CDR3. CDR3 in amino acids: CASRKGMLSGNQPQHF. The DNA of the CDR3 is TGTGCCAGTCGCAAGGGGATGCTTTCGGGCAATCAGCCCCAGCATTTT.

The CDR3 loop reads CASSFNTGELFF. The CDR3 DNA reads as TGTGCCAGCAGTTTTAACACCGGGGAGCTGTTTTTT. The rearrangement uses TRBV27 and TRBJ2-2, with D uncertain. Germline V gives CDR1 MNHEY, CDR2 SMNVEV (reference sequence). The CDR3 length is 12 residues. Trimming removed 3 bases from V and 2 bases from J, with 1 base in between.

This chain joins TRBV30 and TRBJ1-1; TRBD1 matches 7 bases. Looked up from germline, CDR1 is GTSNPN and CDR2 is SVGIG (reference sequence). This CDR3 spans 14 amino acids. The V gene end was trimmed by 5 bases and the J gene end by 1 base; junction bases not matched to a gene: 7. This CDR3 reads CAWGTGTENTEAFF. The CDR3 DNA sequence: TGTGCCTGGGGTACCGGGACAGAGAACACTGAAGCTTTCTTT.

The chain combines TRBV5-4 with TRBJ1-1; 7 nucleotides match TRBD1. The CDR3 is made up of 15 amino acids. V dropped 4 bases and J dropped 2; count of bases not matched to a gene: 8. CDR1 SGHNT and CDR2 YYREEE come from the germline V gene (reference sequence). CDR3 nucleotide sequence: TGTGCCAGCAGCCTGGGGCGACAGGGAAACACTGAAGCTTTCTTT. It translates to CASSLGRQGNTEAFF.

Only one count was recorded for this clone. The chain employs TRBV6-1 and TRBJ1-1; D gene ambiguous. This CDR3 has 14 residues. Germline-derived CDR1 and CDR2 are MNHNS and SASEGT. Trimming took off 2 bases at V and 2 bases at J, with 9 bases between the two ends. In nucleotides, the CDR3 is TGTGCCAGCAGTGAATTTACTACCAACACTGAAGCTTTCTTT. Translation: CASSEFTTNTEAFF.

V is TRBV4-1 and J is TRBJ1-5, with D possibly being TRBD1 (6 bases). The CDR3 contains 16 residues. The germline gives CDR1 MGHRA, CDR2 YSYEKL. The V and J ends lost 0 bases and 7 bases respectively, with 16 bases between them. In DNA form, the CDR3 reads TGCGCCAGCAGCCAAGAAGGATGGGGAGGGGGACAGCCCCAGCATTTT. Its translation: CASSQEGWGGGQPQHF.

This sequence joins TRBV29-1 and TRBJ1-4, with D perhaps TRBD1 (6 bases). The germline V gene has CDR1 SQVTM and CDR2 ANQGSEA. The CDR3 has 14 residues. V was cut by 2 bases and J by 4 bases, with 11 bases left in between. This CDR3 reads CSVEQDSLNEKLFF. The CDR3 nucleotides are TGCAGCGTTGAACAGGACAGTCTTAATGAAAAACTGTTTTTT.

V and J are TRBV7-9 and TRBJ2-7, with 9 bases fitting TRBD2. Germline values: CDR1 SEHNR, CDR2 FQNEAQ (reference sequence). Trimming took 8 bases from V and 2 from J; bases not matched to a gene: 1. This CDR3 region has 12 residues. CDR3 bases: TGTGCCAGCCGCGGGGGGGCCTACGAGCAGTACTTC. Translated: CASRGGAYEQYF.

This rearrangement joins TRBV28 to TRBJ1-4; 8 bases match TRBD1. This CDR3 is 15 amino acids long. Trimming removed 5 bases from V and 6 bases from J; junction bases left unmatched: 8. CDR1 is MDHEN and CDR2 is SYDVKM in the germline V gene. The CDR3 nucleotides are TGTGCCAGCAGTGCGACAGGGGTTGAGGATGAAAAACTGTTTTTT. It is translated as CASSATGVEDEKLFF.

A word on this clone: This CDR3 is also generated by other DNA sequences in the sample. This chain connects TRBV6-5 to TRBJ1-2; D gene ambiguous. This CDR3 spans 14 amino acids. The germline gives CDR1 MNHEY, CDR2 SVGAGI. The germline V and J ends were trimmed by 0 bases and 2 bases, with 7 bases remaining between them. Written as DNA, the CDR3 is TGTGCCAGCAGTTACTCTGCCGGGAACTATGGCTACACCTTC. Translating gives CASSYSAGNYGYTF.

The chain employs TRBV9 and TRBJ2-1, with 14 nucleotides matching TRBD2. There are 20 residues in the CDR3. Germline V gene data show CDR1 as SGDLS and CDR2 as YYNGEE. Trimming cost V 3 bases and J 0 bases; bases outside gene matches: 11. CDR3 in amino acids: CASSDKTSGRGISSYNEQFF. CDR3 DNA sequence: TGTGCCAGCAGCGATAAGACTAGCGGGAGGGGAATTAGCTCCTACAATGAGCAGTTCTTC.

The count of this clone is one. The chain is built from TRBV5-1 and TRBJ2-3; 12 nucleotides agree with TRBD2. CDR1 and CDR2 (germline): SGHRS, YFSETQ. V trimming: 4 bases; J trimming: 2 bases; junction bases outside the gene matches: 5. The CDR3 sequence is 16 residues long. CDR3 sequence: CASSTLAGGTTDTQYF. CDR3 DNA: TGCGCCAGCAGCACTCTAGCGGGAGGGACCACAGATACGCAGTATTTT.

The rearrangement links TRBV21-1 to TRBJ2-1; TRBD1, as called in the table, went unchecked against the DNA. TRBV21-1 is flagged as a pseudogene. The CDR3 loop spans 16 amino acids. The CDR3, as DNA: TGTGCCAGCAGCAAAGGAAAGGGACAGGGTCGTAGTGAGCAGTTCTTC. As protein: CASSKGKGQGRSEQFF.

This chain uses TRBV2 with TRBJ1-2, with 9 bases matching TRBD1. Germline CDR1 reads SNHLY; CDR2 reads FYNNEI. The CDR3 is made up of 13 amino acids. V was clipped by 2 bases and J by 8 bases; unmatched bases: 3. The CDR3 DNA follows: TGTGCCAGCAGTGAAAGGACAGGGGTCGGCTACACCTTC. Encoded protein: CASSERTGVGYTF.

This chain connects TRBV7-2 to TRBJ2-7; 7 bases fit TRBD2. CDR1 is SGHTA and CDR2 is FQGNSA in the germline V gene. The trim removed 7 bases at V and 2 bases at J, leaving 11 bases unmatched. The CDR3 consists of 15 residues. Written as DNA, the CDR3 is TGTGCCAGCACCCCATCGGGGGGAGCCCCCTACGAGCAGTACTTC. Translated: CASTPSGGAPYEQYF.

The chain employs TRBV2 and TRBJ2-5; the D gene is possibly TRBD1 (5 bases). CDR1 and CDR2 (germline): SNHLY, FYNNEI. Trimming left V 7 bases short and J 1 base short, with 13 bases between. This CDR3 contains 14 residues. CDR3 nucleotide sequence: TGTGCCAGCAATCTCCAGGGTGGCCAAGAGACCCAGTACTTC. It yields the protein CASNLQGGQETQYF.

V is TRBV6-2 or TRBV6-3 and J is TRBJ1-1; 7 bases line up with TRBD1. The V gene end was trimmed by 5 bases and the J gene end by 4 bases; junction bases not matched to a gene: 10. The CDR3 contains 15 residues. CDR1 and CDR2 (germline): MNHEY, SVGEGT. The CDR3 here is CASSHRQGGVTEAFF. CDR3 DNA: TGTGCCAGCAGTCACCGACAGGGAGGTGTCACTGAAGCTTTCTTT.

The CDR3 coding sequence is TGCGCCAGCAGCTTAGGCGGGACAGGGGGCATGACCCAGTACTTC. It codes for CASSLGGTGGMTQYF. The J gene is TRBJ2-5, the V gene TRBV5-1; 12 positions agree with TRBD1. The CDR3 has 15 residues. Losses at the gene ends were 2 bases for V and 7 bases for J; bases not matched to a gene: 6. Looked up from germline, CDR1 is SGHRS and CDR2 is YFSETQ.

A note on this clone: Other DNA sequences within the sample encode an identical CDR3. This chain connects TRBV7-2 to TRBJ1-5; 8 bases are shared with TRBD1. The CDR3 is 13 amino acids. Per the germline V gene, CDR1 is SGHTA and CDR2 is FQGNSA. V trimming: 5 bases; J trimming: 5 bases; junction bases outside the gene matches: 2. The DNA for the CDR3 is TGTGCCAGCAGCCCACAGGGGGATCAGCCCCAGCATTTT. Protein sequence: CASSPQGDQPQHF.